This TCR beta chain was captured by sequencing in a study of radiation and T cells in renal cell carcinoma. Study at large: Nephrectomy followed 15 Gy stereotactic body radiation by 4 weeks. General observations from the study: Without pretreatment biopsies, baseline tumor clonotype presence was undetermined. Top tumor clonotypes rose in blood 2 weeks post-radiation, then contracted.

CDR1 is MNHEY and CDR2 is SVGAGI in the germline V gene. V was pared by 7 bases and J by 5 bases, with 17 bases between. This CDR3 contains 14 residues. Clones were sequenced by immunoSEQ multiplex PCR, and TCRdb holds only the in-frame ones, with some missing. The table has about 140,000 clones, over 65% seen once; the top ten hold under 25%. Time point described: baseline pretreatment blood. The sample's treatment: 15 Gy SBRT to primary tumor, nephrectomy 4 weeks later. A note on this clone: Its antigen remains unidentified.

This clonotype originated in a woman aged 50 to 60 with renal cell carcinoma. The sequences come from blood, collected from a patient whose treatment included radiotherapy and nephrectomy. The chain joins TRBV6-5 to TRBJ1-1; possible D gene TRBD1, 5 bases. CDR3 DNA sequence: TGTGCCAGCACCCTAGGGGAGGGCTGGACTGAAGCTTTCTTT. It yields the protein CASTLGEGWTEAFF.